The source of this TCR beta chain is a study of T cell repertoires in cytomegalovirus infection. Study-level information: CMV infection plus the matching HLA type was flagged by public TCR beta signatures. Findings of the study overall: CMV carriers with the relevant HLA were identified by cumulative public TCR beta family frequency. HLA-C-restricted, CMV-specific TCR beta clonotypes were dominant ex vivo.

V lost 8 bases and J lost 4; bases outside the gene matches: 6. Germline V lookup: CDR1 LNHDA, CDR2 SQIVND (reference sequence). This CDR3 has 15 residues. TCRdb called the reads again in MiXCR, with one record for every CDR3 protein. Here the sample spans just under 550,000 distinct CDR3 sequences, about 26% being singletons. A remark on this clonotype: Its antigen remains unknown.

Sequenced material: PBMCs. This chain connects TRBV19 to TRBJ2-1, with 12 bases that match TRBD2. This receptor was obtained from a human donor in good health (CMV status not recorded). Some clones in this sample may be carry-over from other donors' samples. The CDR3 bases are TGTGCCAGTGGGAAACTAGCGGGGGGATACAATGAGCAGTTCTTC. Protein sequence: CASGKLAGGYNEQFF.